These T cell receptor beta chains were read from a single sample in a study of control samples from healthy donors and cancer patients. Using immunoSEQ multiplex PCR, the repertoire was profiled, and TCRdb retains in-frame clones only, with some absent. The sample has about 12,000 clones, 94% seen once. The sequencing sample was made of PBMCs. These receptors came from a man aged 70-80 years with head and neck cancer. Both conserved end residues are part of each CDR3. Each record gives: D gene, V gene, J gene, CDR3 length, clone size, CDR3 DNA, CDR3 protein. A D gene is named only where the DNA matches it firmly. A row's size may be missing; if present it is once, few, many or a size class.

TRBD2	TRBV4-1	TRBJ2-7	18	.	TGCGCCAGCAGCCTGCAGGGGACTAGCGGGAGTAACGCCCACGAGCAGTACTTC	CASSLQGTSGSNAHEQYF
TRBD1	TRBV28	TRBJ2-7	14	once	TGTGCCAGCAGGGGACAGGGGACCATCCACGAGCAGTACTTC	CASRGQGTIHEQYF
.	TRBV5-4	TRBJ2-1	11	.	TGTGCCAGCAGAAGAGACAATGAGCAGTTCTTC	CASRRDNEQFF
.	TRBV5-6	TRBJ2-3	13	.	TGTGCCAGCAGACCTGACAGGTTAGATACGCAGTATTTT	CASRPDRLDTQYF
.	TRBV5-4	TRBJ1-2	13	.	TGTGCCAGCAGTATGGACACTAACTATGGCTACACCTTC	CASSMDTNYGYTF
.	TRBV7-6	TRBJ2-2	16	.	TGTGCCAGCAGCTTAGGCAGTACCTCGAACACCGGGGAGCTGTTTTTT	CASSLGSTSNTGELFF
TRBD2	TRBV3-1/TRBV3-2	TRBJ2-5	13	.	TGTGCCAGCAGCGGGGGGGTCGTAGAGACCCAGTACTTC	CASSGGVVETQYF
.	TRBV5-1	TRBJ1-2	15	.	TGCGCCAGCAGCTTGGTGGGGGACCCGGGGTATGGCTACACCTTC	CASSLVGDPGYGYTF
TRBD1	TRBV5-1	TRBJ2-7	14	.	TGCGCCAGCAGCTTGGGCGGGACAGGGAAAGAGCAGTACTTC	CASSLGGTGKEQYF
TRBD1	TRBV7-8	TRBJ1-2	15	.	TGTGCCAGCAGCTTAGGGACAGGGCAGGGGTTCGGCTACACCTTC	CASSLGTGQGFGYTF
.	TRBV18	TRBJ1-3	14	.	TGTGCCAGCTCACCTCGGGGGAACTTATACACCATATATTTT	CASSPRGNLYTIYF
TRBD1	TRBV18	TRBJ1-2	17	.	TGTGCCAGCTCACCATCGAGAGCCCGGGACAGGGGCGATGGCTACACCTTC	CASSPSRARDRGDGYTF
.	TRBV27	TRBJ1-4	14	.	TGTGCCAGCAGTTTCGGGGCAACTAATGAAAAACTGTTTTTT	CASSFGATNEKLFF
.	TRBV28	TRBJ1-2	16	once	TGTGCCAGCAGCATGGGTGGAGAGAGCCTTGGCTATGGCTACACCTTC	CASSMGGESLGYGYTF
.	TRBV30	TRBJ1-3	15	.	TGTGCCTGGAGTGTACGAGGGACGCTGGGAAACACCATATATTTT	CAWSVRGTLGNTIYF
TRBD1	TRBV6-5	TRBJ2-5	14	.	TGTGCCAGCAGTCCTTTACAGGGGCAAGAGACCCAGTACTTC	CASSPLQGQETQYF
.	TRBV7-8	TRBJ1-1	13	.	TGTGCCAGCAGCTTAGCATTGTACACTGAAGCTTTCTTT	CASSLALYTEAFF
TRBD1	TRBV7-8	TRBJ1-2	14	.	TGTGCCAGCAGCCCTGGACAGGGGGAAGGTGGCTACACCTTC	CASSPGQGEGGYTF
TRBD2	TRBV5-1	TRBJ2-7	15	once	TGCGCCAGCAACCCGGACGGGACTAGCGTCTACGAGCAGTACTTC	CASNPDGTSVYEQYF
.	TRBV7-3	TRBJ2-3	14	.	TGTGCCAGCAGCTTAAATCTTGGCACAGATACGCAGTATTTT	CASSLNLGTDTQYF
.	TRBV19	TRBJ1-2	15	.	TGTGCCAGTAGTATGTACTCGGGAATTCTGGGTGGCTACACCTTC	CASSMYSGILGGYTF
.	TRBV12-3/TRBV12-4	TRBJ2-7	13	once	TGTGCCAGCAGTAAAGGCCAGGGACGCGAGCAGTACTTC	CASSKGQGREQYF
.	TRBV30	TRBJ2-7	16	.	TGTGCCTGGAGTGACCGCAGCCCGTACCCTTCCTCCGAGCAGTACTTC	CAWSDRSPYPSSEQYF
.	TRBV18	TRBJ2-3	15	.	TGTGCCAGCTCACCATTGCAGGGTTGGACAGATACGCAGTATTTT	CASSPLQGWTDTQYF
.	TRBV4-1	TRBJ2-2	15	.	TGCGCCAGCAGCCAAGAGGCTCTCAACACCGGGGAGCTGTTTTTT	CASSQEALNTGELFF
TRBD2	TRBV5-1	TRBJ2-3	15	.	TGCGCCAGCAGCTTGTCCCTAGCGGGTGCAGATACGCAGTATTTT	CASSLSLAGADTQYF
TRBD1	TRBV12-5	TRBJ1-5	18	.	TGTGCTAGTGGTCCCATACCCGACAGGGGTGGTGGCAATCAGCCCCAGCATTTT	CASGPIPDRGGGNQPQHF
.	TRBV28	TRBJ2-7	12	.	TGTGCCAGCAGTTTAGGGGGGCCCGGGCAGTACTTC	CASSLGGPGQYF
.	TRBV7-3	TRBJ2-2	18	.	TGTGCCAGCAGCGATGGGCGTTGGGGGGTTCCTAAACCCGGGGAGCTGTTTTTT	CASSDGRWGVPKPGELFF
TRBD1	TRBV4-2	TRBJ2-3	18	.	TGTGCCAGCAGCCAACTTACGGGACAGGGGGCTGGCACAGATACGCAGTATTTT	CASSQLTGQGAGTDTQYF
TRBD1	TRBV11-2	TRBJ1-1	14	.	TGTGCCAGCAGCTTACGGGACAGGAACACTGAAGCTTTCTTT	CASSLRDRNTEAFF
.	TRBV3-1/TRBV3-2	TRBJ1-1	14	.	TGTGCCAGCAGCCAACTAAGGGATAACACTGAAGCTTTCTTT	CASSQLRDNTEAFF
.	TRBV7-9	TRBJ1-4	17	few	TGTGCCAGCAACTTAGTAGGGGCCAAAAGTCTAAATGAAAAACTGTTTTTT	CASNLVGAKSLNEKLFF